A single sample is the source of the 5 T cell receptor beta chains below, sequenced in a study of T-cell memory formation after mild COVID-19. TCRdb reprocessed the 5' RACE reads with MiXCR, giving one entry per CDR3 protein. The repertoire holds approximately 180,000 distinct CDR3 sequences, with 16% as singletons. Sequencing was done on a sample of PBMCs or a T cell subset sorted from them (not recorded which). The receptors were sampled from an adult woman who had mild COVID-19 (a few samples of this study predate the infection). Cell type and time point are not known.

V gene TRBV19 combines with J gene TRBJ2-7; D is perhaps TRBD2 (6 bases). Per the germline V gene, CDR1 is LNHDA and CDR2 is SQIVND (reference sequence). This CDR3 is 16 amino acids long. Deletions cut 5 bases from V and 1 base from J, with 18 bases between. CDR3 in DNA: TGTGCCAGTAGTCCTCCCCCGGGAGTGGGTTCCTACGAGCAGTACTTC. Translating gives CASSPPPGVGSYEQYF. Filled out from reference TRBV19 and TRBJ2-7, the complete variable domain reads DGGITQSPKYLFRKEGQNVTLSCEQNLNHDAMYWYRQDPGQGLRLIYYSQIVNDFQKGDIAEGYSVSREKKESFPLTVTSAQKNPTAFYLCASSPPPGVGSYEQYFGPGTRLTVT.

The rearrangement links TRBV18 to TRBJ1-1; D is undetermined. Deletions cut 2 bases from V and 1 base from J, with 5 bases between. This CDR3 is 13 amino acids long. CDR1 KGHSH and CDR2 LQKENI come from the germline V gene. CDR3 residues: CASSPVGNTEAFF. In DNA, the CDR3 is TGTGCCAGCTCACCAGTTGGGAACACTGAAGCTTTCTTT.

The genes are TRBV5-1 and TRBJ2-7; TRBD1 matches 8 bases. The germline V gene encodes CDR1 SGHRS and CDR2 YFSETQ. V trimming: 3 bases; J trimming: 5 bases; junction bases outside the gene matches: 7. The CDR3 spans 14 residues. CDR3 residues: CASSSGQGRHEQYF. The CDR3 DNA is TGCGCCAGCAGCTCAGGACAGGGTCGCCACGAGCAGTACTTC.

As DNA, the CDR3 is TGTGCCAGCAGCCATCTAGGGGCGTTCAGGGTCTACGAGCAGTACTTC. This translates into CASSHLGAFRVYEQYF. This rearrangement joins TRBV7-2 to TRBJ2-7; tentative D call: TRBD1 (5 bases). The CDR3 consists of 16 residues. CDR1 and CDR2 from the germline V gene are SGHTA and FQGNSA. The ends were cut back, 5 bases at V and 3 bases at J, with 20 bases in the middle.

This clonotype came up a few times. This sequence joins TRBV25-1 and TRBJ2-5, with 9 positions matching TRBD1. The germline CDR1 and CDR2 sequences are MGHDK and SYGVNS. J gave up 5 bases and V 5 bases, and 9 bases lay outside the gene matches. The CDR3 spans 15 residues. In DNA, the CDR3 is TGTGCCAGCAGTCCCGGACAGGGGTATGTTGAGACCCAGTACTTC. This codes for CASSPGQGYVETQYF.